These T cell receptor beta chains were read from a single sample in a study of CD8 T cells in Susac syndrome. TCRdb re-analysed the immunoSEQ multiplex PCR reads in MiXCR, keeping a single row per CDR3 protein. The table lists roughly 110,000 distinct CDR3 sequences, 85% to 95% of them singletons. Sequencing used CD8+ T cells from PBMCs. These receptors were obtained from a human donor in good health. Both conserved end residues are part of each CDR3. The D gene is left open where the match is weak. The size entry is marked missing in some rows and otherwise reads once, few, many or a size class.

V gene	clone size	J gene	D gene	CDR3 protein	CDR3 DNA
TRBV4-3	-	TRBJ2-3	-	CASSQVTGDTQYF	TGCGCCAGCAGCCAAGTTACGGGAGATACGCAGTATTTT
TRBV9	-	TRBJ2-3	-	CASSLMEGADTQYF	TGTGCCAGCAGCCTAATGGAGGGGGCAGATACGCAGTATTTT
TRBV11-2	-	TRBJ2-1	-	CASSLDRGREQFF	TGTGCCAGCAGCTTAGATCGGGGCAGGGAGCAGTTCTTC
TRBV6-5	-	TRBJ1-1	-	CATLSQGTEAFF	TGTGCCACCCTGAGCCAAGGCACTGAAGCTTTCTTT
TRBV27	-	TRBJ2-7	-	CASSLSGTGYEQYF	TGTGCCAGCAGTTTATCAGGGACCGGCTACGAGCAGTACTTC
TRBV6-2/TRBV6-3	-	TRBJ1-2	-	CASSTPGGGDGYTF	TGTGCCAGCAGTACCCCCGGGGGAGGAGATGGCTACACCTTC
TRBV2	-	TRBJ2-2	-	CASITGRLTGELFF	TGTGCCAGCATTACAGGGAGGTTAACCGGGGAGCTGTTTTTT
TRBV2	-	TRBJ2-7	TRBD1	CASKMTGGVFYEQYF	TGTGCCAGCAAAATGACAGGGGGCGTTTTCTACGAGCAGTACTTC
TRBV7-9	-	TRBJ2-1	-	CASSLPDRPGYNEQFF	TGTGCCAGCAGCTTACCCGACAGGCCCGGCTACAATGAGCAGTTCTTC
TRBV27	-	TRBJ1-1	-	CASRPRARPTEAFF	TGTGCCAGCAGACCTAGGGCCAGGCCAACTGAAGCTTTCTTT
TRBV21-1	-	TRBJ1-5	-	CASSKFRGLTQPQHF	TGTGCCAGCAGCAAATTCAGGGGGCTCACTCAGCCCCAGCATTTT
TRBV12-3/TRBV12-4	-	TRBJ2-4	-	CASSFETLENIQYF	TGTGCCAGCAGTTTCGAAACACTAGAAAACATTCAGTACTTC
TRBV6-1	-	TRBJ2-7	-	CASSEFLQGRSEQYF	TGTGCCAGCAGTGAATTCTTACAGGGACGTTCCGAGCAGTACTTC
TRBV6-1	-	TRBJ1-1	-	CASSKQNTEAFF	TGTGCCAGCAGTAAACAGAACACTGAAGCTTTCTTT
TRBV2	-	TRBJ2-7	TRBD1	CASSEYLWGQGKSEQYF	TGTGCCAGCAGTGAATATCTTTGGGGACAGGGTAAATCCGAGCAGTACTTC
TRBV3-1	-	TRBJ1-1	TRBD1	CASSLLTGAGEAFF	TGTGCCAGCAGCCTACTTACAGGGGCGGGGGAAGCTTTCTTT
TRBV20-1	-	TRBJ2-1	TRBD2	CSARAGGYNEQFF	TGCAGTGCCCGAGCGGGGGGTTACAATGAGCAGTTCTTC
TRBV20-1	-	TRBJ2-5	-	CSARSSGKTQYF	TGCAGTGCCCGGAGCTCTGGGAAGACCCAGTACTTC
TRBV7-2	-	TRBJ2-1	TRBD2	CASSLEGASGKRFF	TGTGCCAGCAGCTTAGAGGGGGCTAGCGGGAAACGGTTCTTC
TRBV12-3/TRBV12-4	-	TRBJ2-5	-	CASSLRGGGYTSETQYF	TGTGCCAGCAGTTTGAGAGGAGGAGGATACACCTCGGAGACCCAGTACTTC
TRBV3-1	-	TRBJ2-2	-	CASSVRDQPTGELFF	TGTGCCAGCAGCGTCCGGGACCAACCCACCGGGGAGCTGTTTTTT
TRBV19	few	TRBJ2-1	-	CASSPSNEQFF	TGTGCCAGTAGTCCCAGCAATGAGCAGTTCTTC
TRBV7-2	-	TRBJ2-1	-	CASSLWARVGDNEQFF	TGTGCCAGCAGCCTCTGGGCCCGCGTGGGCGACAATGAGCAGTTCTTC
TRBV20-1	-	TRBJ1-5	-	CSAREPDMGNQPQHF	TGCAGTGCTAGAGAACCGGATATGGGCAATCAGCCCCAGCATTTT
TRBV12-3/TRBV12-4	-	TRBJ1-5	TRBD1	CASSLVQGAQPQHF	TGTGCCAGCAGTTTGGTTCAGGGGGCACAGCCCCAGCATTTT
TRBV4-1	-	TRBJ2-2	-	CASSRGPTGELFF	TGCGCCAGCAGCCGGGGGCCCACCGGGGAGCTGTTTTTT
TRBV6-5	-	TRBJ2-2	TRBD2	CASGSGRVTGELFF	TGTGCCAGCGGAAGCGGGAGGGTAACCGGGGAGCTGTTTTTT
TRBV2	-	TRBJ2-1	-	CASSVFGRASLPQSSYNEQFF	TGTGCCAGCAGTGTTTTTGGAAGGGCCTCCCTTCCACAGAGCTCCTACAATGAGCAGTTCTTC
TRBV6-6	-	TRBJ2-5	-	CASSYGTVQETQYF	TGTGCCAGCAGTTATGGAACAGTCCAAGAGACCCAGTACTTC
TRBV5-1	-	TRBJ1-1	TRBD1	CASSLWNRGLNTEAFF	TGCGCCAGCAGCTTATGGAACAGGGGCTTGAACACTGAAGCTTTCTTT
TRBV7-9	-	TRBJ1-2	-	CASSAQGDYGYTF	TGTGCCAGCAGCGCCCAGGGTGACTATGGCTACACCTTC
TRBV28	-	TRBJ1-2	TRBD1	CASSFAGTGAGYTF	TGTGCCAGCAGTTTTGCCGGGACAGGGGCTGGCTACACCTTC
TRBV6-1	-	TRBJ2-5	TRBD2	CASGVAGGSQETQYF	TGTGCCAGCGGCGTAGCGGGGGGAAGTCAAGAGACCCAGTACTTC
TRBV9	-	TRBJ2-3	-	CASSATPDTQYF	TGTGCCAGCAGTGCGACCCCAGATACGCAGTATTTT
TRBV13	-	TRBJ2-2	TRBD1	CASSLGGTGTGELFF	TGTGCCAGCAGCTTAGGAGGGACAGGCACCGGGGAGCTGTTTTTT
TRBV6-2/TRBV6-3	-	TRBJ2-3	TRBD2	CASSYRGGTYF	TGTGCCAGCAGTTACCGGGGGGGCACGTATTTT
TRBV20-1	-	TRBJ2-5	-	CSAALTVQETQYF	TGCAGTGCTGCTTTGACGGTACAAGAGACCCAGTACTTC
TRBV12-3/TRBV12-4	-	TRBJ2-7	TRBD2	CASSQVAGGGYEQYF	TGTGCCAGCAGCCAAGTAGCGGGAGGTGGCTACGAGCAGTACTTC
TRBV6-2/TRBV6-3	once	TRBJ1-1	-	CASRNGARGVEAFF	TGTGCCAGCAGGAACGGGGCTCGTGGGGTCGAAGCTTTCTTT
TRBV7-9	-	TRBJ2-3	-	CASSTRQPDTQYF	TGTGCCAGCAGCACACGACAGCCAGATACGCAGTATTTT
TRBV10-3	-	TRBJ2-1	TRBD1	CAISERQGVGNEQFF	TGTGCCATCAGTGAGCGACAGGGGGTTGGCAATGAGCAGTTCTTC
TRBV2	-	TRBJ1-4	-	CASSDMATNEKLFF	TGTGCCAGCAGTGATATGGCAACTAATGAAAAACTGTTTTTT
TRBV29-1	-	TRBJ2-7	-	CSVEVGGSTYEQYF	TGCAGCGTTGAAGTCGGTGGATCCACCTACGAGCAGTACTTC
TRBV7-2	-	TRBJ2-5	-	CASTPRKGFETQYF	TGTGCCAGCACCCCCCGCAAAGGCTTTGAGACCCAGTACTTC
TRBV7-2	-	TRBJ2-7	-	CASSLTGPSSYEQYF	TGTGCCAGCAGCTTGACAGGACCTAGCTCCTACGAGCAGTACTTC
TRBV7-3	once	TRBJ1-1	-	CASSFSSDTEAFF	TGTGCCAGCAGCTTTAGTTCGGACACTGAAGCTTTCTTT
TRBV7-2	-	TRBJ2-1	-	CASSNIGVSTRNEQFF	TGTGCCAGCAGTAATATAGGGGTGTCCACTCGCAATGAGCAGTTCTTC
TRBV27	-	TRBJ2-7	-	CASSLGGTGRPYEQYF	TGTGCCAGCAGTTTAGGCGGAACAGGGCGTCCCTACGAGCAGTACTTC
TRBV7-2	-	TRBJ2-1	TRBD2	CASSFSSGGAGNEQFF	TGTGCCAGCAGCTTCTCTAGCGGGGGGGCGGGAAATGAGCAGTTCTTC
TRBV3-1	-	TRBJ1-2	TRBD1	CASSQEGQGGYGYTF	TGTGCCAGCAGCCAAGAAGGACAGGGGGGCTATGGCTACACCTTC
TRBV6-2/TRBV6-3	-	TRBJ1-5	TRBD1	CASSLGTGLRSGGQPQHF	TGTGCCAGCAGCCTCGGGACAGGGTTACGTTCGGGGGGTCAGCCCCAGCATTTT
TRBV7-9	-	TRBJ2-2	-	CASMGNTGELFF	TGTGCCAGCATGGGGAACACCGGGGAGCTGTTTTTT
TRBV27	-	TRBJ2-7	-	CASSKQGSYEQYF	TGTGCCAGCAGTAAACAGGGCTCCTACGAGCAGTACTTC
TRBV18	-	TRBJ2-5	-	CASSALSGSQETQYF	TGTGCCAGCTCAGCGTTGTCCGGGAGCCAAGAGACCCAGTACTTC
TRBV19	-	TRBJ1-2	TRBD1	CASSAPRDRASHGYTF	TGTGCCAGTAGTGCCCCCCGGGACAGGGCCTCTCATGGCTACACCTTC
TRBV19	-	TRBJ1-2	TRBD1	CASGQGNYGYTF	TGTGCCAGTGGACAGGGGAACTATGGCTACACCTTC
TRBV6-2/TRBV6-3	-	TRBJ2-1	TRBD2	CASSASGAYNEQFF	TGTGCCAGCAGCGCTAGCGGGGCCTACAATGAGCAGTTCTTC